Below are 14 T cell receptor beta chains sequenced from a single sample in a study of blood T cell repertoires in COVID-19. Profiling relied on immunoSEQ multiplex PCR, and the TCRdb table lists in-frame clones only, not all of them. This table has roughly 45,000 clones, 60% to 80% appearing once. Material: peripheral blood. Receptors originate from a woman in her 70s with acute or convalescent COVID-19.

V usage is TRBV10-3 and J usage is TRBJ2-7; 7 bases are a match to TRBD2. V lost 7 bases to trimming and J lost 5 bases; unmatched junction nucleotides: 5. This CDR3 has 12 amino acids. The germline V gene has CDR1 ENHRY and CDR2 SYGVKD. The CDR3 DNA sequence: TGTGCCATCAAAGCTAGCGGAAACGAGCAGTACTTC. It yields the protein CAIKASGNEQYF.

The CDR3 region is CSVVYGNGYTF. CDR3 nucleotides: TGCAGCGTCGTCTACGGGAATGGCTACACCTTC. The chain links TRBV29-1 to TRBJ1-2; D not resolved. This CDR3 is 11 amino acids long. Deletions cut 6 bases from V and 6 bases from J, with 11 bases between. Germline V gene data show CDR1 as SQVTM and CDR2 as ANQGSEA.

The V call is TRBV2, the J call TRBJ2-7; 7 nucleotides agree with TRBD1. Per germline, CDR1 SNHLY and CDR2 FYNNEI. The CDR3 loop spans 14 amino acids. Trimming removed 7 bases from V and 2 bases from J; junction bases left unmatched: 8. DNA of the CDR3: TGTGCCAGCACTATACAGGGGACCCCCTACGAGCAGTACTTC. It codes for CASTIQGTPYEQYF.

The V call is TRBV7-2, the J call TRBJ2-7, with 11 nucleotides matching TRBD2. The germline gives CDR1 SGHTA, CDR2 FQGNSA. The CDR3 consists of 15 residues. V shed 5 bases and J 1 base; nucleotides not matched to a gene: 4. This CDR3 is CASSPRLAGSYEQYF. DNA of the CDR3: TGTGCCAGCAGCCCTAGACTAGCGGGATCCTACGAGCAGTACTTC.

This chain connects TRBV5-1 to TRBJ1-1; 7 bases align to TRBD1. In germline, CDR1 is SGHRS, CDR2 YFSETQ. There are 14 residues in the CDR3. Trimming took 2 bases from V and 5 from J; bases not matched to a gene: 6. The CDR3, as DNA: TGCGCCAGCAGCTTCTACAGGGGTGGAACTGAAGCTTTCTTT. It yields the protein CASSFYRGGTEAFF.

The CDR3 nucleotides read TGTGCCAGTAGTATAGCTTTGACAGACGTGGGAGGCTACACCTTC. This encodes CASSIALTDVGGYTF. This rearrangement joins TRBV19 to TRBJ1-2; D possibly corresponds to TRBD1 (5 bases). The germline V gene has CDR1 LNHDA and CDR2 SQIVND (reference sequence). The CDR3 covers 15 residues. V lost 1 base and J lost 8, with 17 bases in between.

This clone was counted a few times. The chain combines TRBV5-5 with TRBJ2-5; TRBD1 matches 9 bases. Germline assignment: CDR1 SGHKS and CDR2 YYEKEE (reference sequence). The trim removed 5 bases at V and 5 bases at J, leaving 13 bases unmatched. The CDR3 extends over 16 amino acids. This chain's CDR3 is CASRHRDRAVGETQYF. The DNA for the CDR3 is TGTGCCAGCAGACACCGGGACAGGGCGGTCGGTGAGACCCAGTACTTC.

This clone was counted once. The chain joins TRBV5-1 to TRBJ2-3; D is perhaps TRBD2 (6 bases). Trimming stripped 3 bases from V and 1 base from J, with 18 bases between. The CDR3 length is 17 residues. Germline CDR1 reads SGHRS; CDR2 reads YFSETQ. This CDR3 is CASSWGSAPGGTDTQYF. The CDR3 DNA sequence: TGCGCCAGCAGCTGGGGTTCAGCGCCGGGGGGCACAGATACGCAGTATTTT. The whole variable domain, filled in from reference TRBV5-1 and TRBJ2-3, reads KAGVTQTPRYLIKTRGQQVTLSCSPISGHRSVSWYQQTPGQGLQFLFEYFSETQRNKGNFPGRFSGRQFSNSRSEMNVSTLELGDSALYLCASSWGSAPGGTDTQYFGPGTRLTVL.

The J gene is TRBJ1-2, the V gene TRBV6-5; weak D call: TRBD1 (6 bases). This CDR3 is 14 amino acids long. V lost 0 bases, J lost 3 bases, and 8 bases lay in between. The germline V gene encodes CDR1 MNHEY and CDR2 SVGAGI. CDR3 nucleotide sequence: TGTGCCAGCAGTTACTCTGCAGGGGACTATGGCTACACCTTC. Translating it yields CASSYSAGDYGYTF.

This clone came up once. The chain couples TRBV11-3 to TRBJ2-7; 8 nucleotides match TRBD2. V shed 2 bases, J shed 5 bases, and the junction held 5 bases outside the gene matches. This CDR3 comprises 14 residues. Germline CDR1 SGHNT, CDR2 YENEEA. The CDR3 DNA is TGTGCCAGCAGCTTACGAGCGGGAGTAAACGAGCAGTACTTC. It translates to CASSLRAGVNEQYF.

The CDR3 region has the DNA TGTGCCAGCAGCCCCCCCGGGACACTCTACAATGAGCAGTTCTTC. Its protein product is CASSPPGTLYNEQFF. The chain recombines TRBV7-2 with TRBJ2-1; the D gene is possibly TRBD1 (6 bases). Trimming shortened V by 5 bases and J by 3 bases, and 14 bases separated the two germline ends. The CDR3 has 15 residues. The germline gives CDR1 SGHTA, CDR2 FQGNSA.

V gene TRBV6-4 combines with J gene TRBJ2-1; no firm D call. Germline CDR1 MRHNA, CDR2 SNTAGT. Trimming pared 5 bases from V and 2 bases from J, leaving 16 bases between. The CDR3 is made up of 16 amino acids. For the CDR3, the DNA is TGTGCCAGCAGTCAACGGTCGAGTCTTCCCTACAATGAGCAGTTCTTC. This encodes CASSQRSSLPYNEQFF.

The V and J genes are TRBV11-3 and TRBJ2-3; D gene uncertain. CDR1 is SGHNT and CDR2 is YENEEA in the germline V gene. The V gene lost 3 bases and the J gene lost 2 bases, with 6 bases spanning the gap. The CDR3 runs 13 residues. Here the CDR3 reads CASSFDFTDTQYF. The CDR3 coding sequence is TGTGCCAGCAGCTTCGACTTCACAGATACGCAGTATTTT. The full variable domain, with the rest looked up from reference TRBV11-3 and TRBJ2-3, is EAGVVQSPRYKIIEKKQPVAFWCNPISGHNTLYWYLQNLGQGPELLIRYENEEAVDDSQLPKDRFSAERLKGVDSTLKIQPAELGDSAVYLCASSFDFTDTQYFGPGTRLTVL.

V is TRBV11-1 and J is TRBJ1-1; D gene ambiguous. CDR1 is SGHAT and CDR2 is FQDESV in the germline V gene (reference sequence). The CDR3 runs 16 residues. The V end lost 0 bases, the J end lost 1 base, and 12 bases lay between the germline ends. Here the CDR3 reads CASSLARRQTNTEAFF. For the CDR3, the DNA is TGTGCCAGCAGCTTAGCGAGGCGGCAGACGAACACTGAAGCTTTCTTT.